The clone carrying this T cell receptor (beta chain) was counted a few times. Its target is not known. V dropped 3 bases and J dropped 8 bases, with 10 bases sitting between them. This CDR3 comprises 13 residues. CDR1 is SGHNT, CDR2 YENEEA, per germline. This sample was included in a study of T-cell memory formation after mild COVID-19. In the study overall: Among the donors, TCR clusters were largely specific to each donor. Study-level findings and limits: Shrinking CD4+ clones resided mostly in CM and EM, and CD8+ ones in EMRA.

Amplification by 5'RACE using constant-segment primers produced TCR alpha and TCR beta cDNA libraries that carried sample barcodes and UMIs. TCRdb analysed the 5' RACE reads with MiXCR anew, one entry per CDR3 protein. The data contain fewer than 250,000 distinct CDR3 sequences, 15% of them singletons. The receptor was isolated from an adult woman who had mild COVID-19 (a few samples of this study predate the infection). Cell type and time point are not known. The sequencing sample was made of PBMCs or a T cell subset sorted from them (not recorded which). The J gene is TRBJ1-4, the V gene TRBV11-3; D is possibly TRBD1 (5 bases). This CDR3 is CASSFRVEEKLFF. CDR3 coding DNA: TGTGCCAGCAGCTTCAGGGTGGAAGAAAAACTGTTTTTT.